These 8 T cell receptor beta chains originate from one sample sequenced in a study of cytomegalovirus exposure and HLA in healthy donors. PCR used 60 Vbeta primers and 13 Jbeta primers. Here immunoSEQ multiplex PCR was the method, and the copy in TCRdb shows in-frame clones only, minus some. The sample yields about 150,000 clones, approximately 57% seen once. The source material was PBMCs. These TCRs come from a male donor in good health and CMV-seronegative.

The chain has TRBV2 and TRBJ2-7, with D perhaps matching TRBD1 (6 bases). From germline, CDR1 is SNHLY and CDR2 FYNNEI. Trimming took 7 bases from V and 3 from J, leaving 13 bases between them. The CDR3 runs to 13 residues. The CDR3: CASKGDNYYEQYF. The CDR3 DNA follows: TGTGCCAGCAAGGGGGACAACTACTACGAGCAGTACTTC.

V is TRBV7-8 and J is TRBJ1-5, with TRBD1 matching 9 bases. CDR3 length equals 19 residues. The germline V gene encodes CDR1 SGHVS and CDR2 FQNEAQ. V was pared by 4 bases and J by 8 bases, with 21 bases of the junction left unmatched. The CDR3 is CASSSLRDRVPKALKPQHF. DNA for the CDR3: TGTGCCAGCAGCTCCTTGAGGGACAGGGTCCCTAAAGCGTTAAAGCCCCAGCATTTT.

The chain joins TRBV9 to TRBJ2-7; 7 nucleotides match TRBD2. The CDR3 is 14 residues long. J lost 1 base, V lost 4 bases, and 5 bases had no gene match. Germline V lookup: CDR1 SGDLS, CDR2 YYNGEE. CDR3 amino acids: CASSLGGFSYEQYF. CDR3 DNA sequence: TGTGCCAGCAGCTTGGGGGGGTTTTCCTACGAGCAGTACTTC.

V and J are TRBV7-3 and TRBJ1-1; 7 bases map to TRBD1. V lost 5 bases to trimming and J lost 1 base; unmatched junction nucleotides: 4. This CDR3 is 14 amino acids long. Germline V gene sequence: CDR1 SGHTA, CDR2 FQGTGA. In DNA, the CDR3 is TGTGCCAGCAGCCCGGGGACAGCGAACACTGAAGCTTTCTTT. Its translation is CASSPGTANTEAFF.

This clone came up a few times. The chain recombines TRBV5-6 with TRBJ2-7; 7 bases map to TRBD1. This CDR3 is built from 16 residues. From germline, CDR1 is SGHDT and CDR2 YYEEEE. V trimming: 5 bases; J trimming: 6 bases; junction bases outside the gene matches: 17. CDR3 sequence: CASSFPQGQGVAEQYF. DNA of the CDR3: TGTGCCAGCAGTTTTCCGCAGGGGCAGGGGGTCGCCGAGCAGTACTTC.

The rearrangement joins TRBV9 to TRBJ1-4; perhaps TRBD1 as D (6 bases). The CDR3 is 16 residues long. V lost 0 bases, J lost 8 bases, and 17 bases lay in between. Looked up from germline, CDR1 is SGDLS and CDR2 is YYNGEE. CDR3 DNA sequence: TGTGCCAGCAGCGTAGCGGACGGACAGCTAATAGAAAAACTGTTTTTT. It encodes CASSVADGQLIEKLFF.

The V gene is TRBV7-8, the J gene TRBJ2-3; perhaps TRBD2 as D (5 bases). The V end was cut by 5 bases, the J end by 10 bases, with 19 bases between. CDR1 and CDR2 (germline): SGHVS, FQNEAQ. This CDR3 contains 14 residues. The CDR3 loop reads CASSRDGKTSAQYF. The CDR3 DNA is TGTGCCAGCAGCAGAGACGGGAAAACGAGTGCGCAGTATTTT.

This chain connects TRBV9 to TRBJ2-1; 8 nucleotides agree with TRBD2. Germline trimming cut 2 bases from V and 4 bases from J; bases unmatched to any gene: 8. Germline assignment: CDR1 SGDLS and CDR2 YYNGEE. The CDR3 runs to 16 residues. The DNA of the CDR3 is TGTGCCAGCAGCGTCCCTACTAGCGGTGCTTACAATGAGCAGTTCTTC. As protein: CASSVPTSGAYNEQFF.